These T cell receptor beta chains were read from a single sample in a study of regulatory T cells in long-lasting Graves disease. TCRdb itself ran the multiplex PCR reads through MiXCR, one entry per CDR3 protein. Of fewer than 400,000 distinct CDR3 sequences listed, 15% to 20% are singletons. This sample comprised peripheral blood mononuclear cells (PBMCs), obtained at new diagnosis, from a patient treated with antithyroid drugs. The receptors here all came from a female donor with Graves disease. Both conserved end residues are part of each CDR3. D genes are given only for firm matches. Clone size is given for some rows only: seen once, a few or many times, or a class if the clone is expanded.

abundance	j_gene	d_gene	v_gene	CDR3nt	CDR3aa
many	TRBJ2-7	.	TRBV2	TGTGCCAGCAGAATTCTTGGGACTCCGGAATGGGAGCAGTACTTC	CASRILGTPEWEQYF
many	TRBJ2-1	TRBD2	TRBV7-9	TGTGCCAGCAGCCCCGGGACTAGCGGAAACAATGAGCAGTTCTTC	CASSPGTSGNNEQFF
.	TRBJ1-1	.	TRBV19	TGTGCCAGTAAAAGGGACGAGCTTGAAGCTTTCTTT	CASKRDELEAFF
.	TRBJ2-1	.	TRBV29-1	TGCAGCGTTGTAGGATCAAATGAGCAGTTCTTC	CSVVGSNEQFF
many	TRBJ2-1	.	TRBV11-2	TGTGCCAGCAGCTTAGAGGTAGGGTCCTACAATGAGCAGTTCTTC	CASSLEVGSYNEQFF
many	TRBJ2-7	.	TRBV28	TGTGCCAGCAGTTCCCCGCGGGGTATCGAGCAGTACTTC	CASSSPRGIEQYF
many	TRBJ2-5	TRBD1	TRBV11-2	TGTGCCAGCAGCTTAGGCGGAACAGGGGGCATCCGGGAGACCCAGTACTTC	CASSLGGTGGIRETQYF
few	TRBJ2-1	TRBD1	TRBV5-6	TGTGCCAGCAGCCTCAACCGCGGGACAGGTTTCAATGAGCAGTTCTTC	CASSLNRGTGFNEQFF
many	TRBJ2-2	.	TRBV28	TGTGCCAGCAGTTTGTATAGGGTGGGCACCGGGGAGCTGTTTTTT	CASSLYRVGTGELFF
many	TRBJ2-3	.	TRBV11-2	TGTGCCAGCAGCTCCCAAGATACGCAGTATTTT	CASSSQDTQYF
many	TRBJ2-2	TRBD2	TRBV27	TGTGCCAGCAGTTTAACACTAGCGGCCAACACCGGGGAGCTGTTTTTT	CASSLTLAANTGELFF
many	TRBJ1-6	TRBD1	TRBV28	TGTGCCAGCAGTTTCGGGACAGCTAATTCACCCCTCCACTTT	CASSFGTANSPLHF
many	TRBJ2-3	.	TRBV11-2	TGTGCCAGCAGCTGGTGGGGGAGAGATACGCAGTATTTT	CASSWWGRDTQYF
many	TRBJ1-4	.	TRBV6-1	TGTGCCAGCAGTGGAGATACGGAGAATGAAAAACTGTTTTTT	CASSGDTENEKLFF
many	TRBJ1-2	.	TRBV3-1	TGTGCCAGCAGCCAAGATGTGTCGGCAGCCGTGCGAGGCTACACCTTC	CASSQDVSAAVRGYTF
.	TRBJ1-4	.	TRBV5-1	TGCGCCAGCAGCCGAACCGGGACACCCAGTGAAAAACTGTTTTTT	CASSRTGTPSEKLFF
many	TRBJ1-3	.	TRBV12-5	TGTGCTAGTGGTTTGGTCCAGGGGTCGAGCTCTGGAAACACCATATATTTT	CASGLVQGSSSGNTIYF
few	TRBJ2-2	TRBD2	TRBV29-1	TGCAGCGTTGACCGGAGAACTAGCGGTCCGAACACCGGGGAGCTGTTTTTT	CSVDRRTSGPNTGELFF
many	TRBJ1-6	.	TRBV10-3	TGTGCCATCAATCCGGACAGACTAAATTCACCCCTCCACTTT	CAINPDRLNSPLHF
many	TRBJ1-2	.	TRBV19	TGTGCCAGTAGGATAGACTATGGCTACACCTTC	CASRIDYGYTF
many	TRBJ2-5	TRBD2	TRBV6-2/TRBV6-3	TGTGCCAGCAATCTCATAGGGGCTAGCGGCCAAGAGACCCAGTACTTC	CASNLIGASGQETQYF
many	TRBJ2-7	.	TRBV6-1	TGTGCCAGCAGGCTCACGACCGGGACGGTAACCTACGAGCAGTACTTC	CASRLTTGTVTYEQYF
many	TRBJ2-1	TRBD2	TRBV9	TGTGCCAGCAGCCCCAGGACTAGCGGGAGGGCAGAGTACAATGAGCAGTTCTTC	CASSPRTSGRAEYNEQFF
many	TRBJ2-1	TRBD1	TRBV30	TGTGCCTGGAGTGAAGGGGGCGAGCATTTCTTC	CAWSEGGEHFF
.	TRBJ2-5	.	TRBV12-3/TRBV12-4	TGTGCCAGCAGGCCTGGACAGGGACTACCTAGGATGGAGACCCAGTACTTC	CASRPGQGLPRMETQYF
.	TRBJ2-1	.	TRBV28	TGTGCCAGCAGTTTGGCCGGAGACTCCTACAATGAGCAGTTCTTC	CASSLAGDSYNEQFF
many	TRBJ2-1	TRBD1	TRBV24-1	TGTGCCACCAGTGACCAGACAGGGAGCGGCTTCCATGAGCAGTTCTTC	CATSDQTGSGFHEQFF
many	TRBJ2-5	TRBD2	TRBV11-3	TGTGCCAGCAGCCTCGGGGGGGCAGAGACCCAGTACTTC	CASSLGGAETQYF
.	TRBJ2-1	TRBD2	TRBV5-1	TGCGCCAGCAGCTTGACTAGCGGGAGAATGAGTTACAATGAGCAGTTCTTC	CASSLTSGRMSYNEQFF
.	TRBJ1-5	.	TRBV6-1	TGTGCCAGCAGTCAATTATCGAATCAGCCCCAGCATTTT	CASSQLSNQPQHF
many	TRBJ2-7	.	TRBV28	TGTGCCAGCAAAATTGCCTCCTCGTCAGACTACGAGCAGTACTTC	CASKIASSSDYEQYF
.	TRBJ1-5	TRBD1	TRBV7-2	TGTGCCAGCGCCGTTCCGATTGGGACAGGGATGGATCAGCCCCAGCATTTT	CASAVPIGTGMDQPQHF
few	TRBJ2-7	.	TRBV9	TGTGCCAGCAGCCCACGACAGGCCTGGAGCTACGAGCAGTACTTC	CASSPRQAWSYEQYF
few	TRBJ2-4	.	TRBV5-4	TGTGCCAGCAGCAGCGAGGTTACCAAAAACATTCAGTACTTC	CASSSEVTKNIQYF
few	TRBJ1-1	TRBD1	TRBV11-2	TGTGCCAGCAGCCCCCCAGGGGGTATCGGTGGGGGGAACACTGAAGCTTTCTTT	CASSPPGGIGGGNTEAFF
few	TRBJ2-3	TRBD2	TRBV20-1	TGCAGTGCACACCCACCGGGACTAGCGGGAGGGCCACATACGCAGTATTTT	CSAHPPGLAGGPHTQYF
many	TRBJ2-3	.	TRBV11-3	TGTGCCAGCAGCTTAGCGCAGGTAACAGATACGCAGTATTTT	CASSLAQVTDTQYF
few	TRBJ2-5	TRBD2	TRBV20-1	TGCAGTGCGGAGCCTACTAGCGTCCAAGAGACCCAGTACTTC	CSAEPTSVQETQYF
.	TRBJ2-3	.	TRBV7-9	TGTGCCAGCGGCCGGTCTGGCACAGATACGCAGTATTTT	CASGRSGTDTQYF
many	TRBJ2-1	.	TRBV2	TGTGCCAGCAGGACCACTAGTTACAATGAGCAGTTCTTC	CASRTTSYNEQFF
many	TRBJ2-2	.	TRBV5-1	TGCGCCAGCAGCTTTAGGACTCGAGACACCGGGGAGCTGTTTTTT	CASSFRTRDTGELFF
many	TRBJ2-3	TRBD2	TRBV6-1	TGTGCCAGCTCGTCAGCGGGAGTTGGAGATACGCAGTATTTT	CASSSAGVGDTQYF
many	TRBJ1-5	.	TRBV6-1	TGTGCCAGCAGTGATTGGGGGGCCGGTCAGCCCCAGCATTTT	CASSDWGAGQPQHF
many	TRBJ1-1	.	TRBV19	TGTGCCAGTAGTATGTATAACACTGAAGCTTTCTTT	CASSMYNTEAFF
many	TRBJ2-7	TRBD2	TRBV5-1	TGCGCCAGCAGCCTCCGGGACTACGATACATACGAGCAGTACTTC	CASSLRDYDTYEQYF